This TCR beta chain was recorded in a study of blood T cell repertoires in COVID-19. Study-level background: Acute-phase and convalescent COVID-19 samples originated in the United States, Italy and Spain. The analysed material was cDNA or gDNA that came from T cells, B-cell-depleted T cells, or PBMCs.

Per the study methods: From reference gene primer amplification, estimates of nucleated cell counts were derived. Sequencing used immunoSEQ multiplex PCR; TCRdb keeps in-frame clones, though not all of them. V, J and clone size derive from that table, while D and trimming were established from the DNA sequence. Here the sample spans under 250,000 clones, almost 85% being singletons. Losses at the gene ends were 1 base for V and 2 bases for J; bases not matched to a gene: 3. Germline V gene data show CDR1 as MNHEY and CDR2 as SVGAGI. The CDR3 has 16 residues. This sequence originates from a man aged 50 to 59 with acute or convalescent COVID-19. What was sequenced was peripheral blood. V and J are TRBV6-5 and TRBJ2-5; 11 bases fit TRBD2. The CDR3 loop is CASSYFIAGGQETQYF. CDR3 in DNA: TGTGCCAGCAGTTACTTCATAGCGGGGGGGCAAGAGACCCAGTACTTC.